A selection of T cell receptor beta chains follows, all from one sample in a study of blood T cell repertoires in COVID-19. This table comes from immunoSEQ multiplex PCR, and its TCRdb copy is limited to in-frame clones, with some not included. This table has about 97,000 clones, around 80% appearing once. Sequenced input: peripheral blood. These receptors came from a man aged 55 to 70 with active or convalescent COVID-19. Each CDR3 is given with its conserved first and last residue. D genes are given only for firm matches. Clone size appears in some rows only: once, few, many, or a class for an expanded clone.

v_call	d_call	clone_size	j_call	cdr3_nt	cdr3_aa
TRBV11-3	-	-	TRBJ1-1	TGTGCCATCATTCGTCGGAGGAATCGCGCTGAAGCTTTCTTT	CAIIRRRNRAEAFF
TRBV3-1/TRBV3-2	TRBD1	-	TRBJ1-1	TGTGCCAGCAGCCCTAAGGGACAGCCGAACACTGAAGCTTTCTTT	CASSPKGQPNTEAFF
TRBV18	-	-	TRBJ1-2	TGTGCCAGCTCACTACAGGGATATGGCTACACCTTC	CASSLQGYGYTF
TRBV6-5	TRBD2	-	TRBJ2-1	TGTGCCCACGCTCTGGGAGGGGAGGGCAATGAGCAGTTCTTC	CAHALGGEGNEQFF
TRBV5-1	-	-	TRBJ2-7	TGCGCCAGCAGCCCTGGAGGGACCGTGGGCGAGCAGTACTTC	CASSPGGTVGEQYF
TRBV6-5	TRBD2	-	TRBJ2-7	TGTGCCAGCAGTTTACTAGCGGGAGAAAGTGAGCAGTACTTC	CASSLLAGESEQYF
TRBV7-3	-	-	TRBJ2-3	TGTGCCAGCAGCGCGACTCGACTGATTACAGATACGCAGTATTTT	CASSATRLITDTQYF
TRBV4-2	-	-	TRBJ1-5	TGTGCCAGCAGCCAAGACAGGGTCGGCAATCAGCCCCAGCATTTT	CASSQDRVGNQPQHF
TRBV10-3	-	-	TRBJ1-1	TGTGCCATCAGGCAGCAGGGGAACTTGAACACTGAAGCTTTCTTT	CAIRQQGNLNTEAFF
TRBV27	TRBD2	-	TRBJ2-3	TGTGCCAGCAGTTTAAGAGGATACCGAGCGGGAGACAGGACAGATACGCAGTATTTT	CASSLRGYRAGDRTDTQYF
TRBV6-5	-	-	TRBJ1-5	TGTGCCAGCAGCGGAGGGCCCTCAAGCAATCAGCCCCAGCATTTT	CASSGGPSSNQPQHF
TRBV19	-	-	TRBJ2-2	TGTGCCAGTAGTATAGGGCTAGCGCGCTACACCGGGGAGCTGTTTTTT	CASSIGLARYTGELFF
TRBV24-1	-	-	TRBJ1-1	TGTGCCACCAGTTCTAATACTATGAACACTGAAGCTTTCTTT	CATSSNTMNTEAFF
TRBV11-3	-	-	TRBJ2-7	TGTGCCAGCAGCCCCCCCGCAGGGGAGCAGTACTTC	CASSPPAGEQYF
TRBV3-1/TRBV3-2	TRBD2	-	TRBJ2-1	TGTGCCAGCAGCCACCTGGGACTAGCGGAGGAGGGGTACAATGAGCAGTTCTTC	CASSHLGLAEEGYNEQFF
TRBV27	-	few	TRBJ2-1	TGTGCCAGCATTCCCATGGCAGGGGTAATAGGGAATGAGCAGTTCTTC	CASIPMAGVIGNEQFF
TRBV10-3	-	-	TRBJ1-1	TGTGCCATCATGGGCAGGCCGAACACTGAAGCTTTCTTT	CAIMGRPNTEAFF
TRBV4-1	-	few	TRBJ2-1	TGCGCCAGCAGCCAGTTACGAGCGGAGTACAATGAGCAGTTCTTC	CASSQLRAEYNEQFF
TRBV7-9	TRBD2	few	TRBJ2-3	TGTGCCAGCAGCCTACCGGCGGGAGGCGTTAGAACGCAGTATTTT	CASSLPAGGVRTQYF
TRBV15	TRBD2	-	TRBJ2-1	TGTGCCACCCGCCGGACTAGCGGGAGCTCCCCCTACAATGAGCAGTTCTTC	CATRRTSGSSPYNEQFF
TRBV9	-	-	TRBJ2-3	TGTGCCAGCAGCGTAGAGTTAGCGGCAGATACGCAGTATTTT	CASSVELAADTQYF
TRBV5-1	-	few	TRBJ2-2	TGCGCCAGCAGCCAGCGGAACACCGGGGAGCTGTTTTTT	CASSQRNTGELFF
TRBV7-3	-	-	TRBJ2-7	TGTGCCAGCAGCCCCCTACAGGGTCTCTCCTACGAGCAGTACTTC	CASSPLQGLSYEQYF